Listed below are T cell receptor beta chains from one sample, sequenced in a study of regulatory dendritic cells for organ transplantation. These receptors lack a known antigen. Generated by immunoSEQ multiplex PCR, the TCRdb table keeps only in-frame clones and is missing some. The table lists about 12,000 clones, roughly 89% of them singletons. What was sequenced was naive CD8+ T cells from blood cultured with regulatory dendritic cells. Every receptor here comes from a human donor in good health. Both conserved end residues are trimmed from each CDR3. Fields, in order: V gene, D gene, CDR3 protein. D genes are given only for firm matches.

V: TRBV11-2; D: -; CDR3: ASSPSGRVGYT
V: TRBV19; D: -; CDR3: ATRRTGTYEQY
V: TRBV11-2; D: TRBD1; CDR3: ASSTVVGQVLAGELF
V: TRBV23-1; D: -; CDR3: ASRLPGTKENTEAF
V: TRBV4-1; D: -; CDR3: ASSQDFHGYT
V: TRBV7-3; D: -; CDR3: ASSLEGITEAF
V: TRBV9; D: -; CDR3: ASSVYGGPGNTIY
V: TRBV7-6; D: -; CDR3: ASSLGSSYNSPLH
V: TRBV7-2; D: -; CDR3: ASSSPTRWEEQY
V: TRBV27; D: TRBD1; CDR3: ASSSITGTVRSPLH
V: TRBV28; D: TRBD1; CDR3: ASSPQGNEQF
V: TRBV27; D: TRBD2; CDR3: ASSLQGGRGEQY
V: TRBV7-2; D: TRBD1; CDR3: ASSLAPGQGISTDTQY
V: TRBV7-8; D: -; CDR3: ASSSSGGPHSNQPQH
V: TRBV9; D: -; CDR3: ASSSRLNTGELF
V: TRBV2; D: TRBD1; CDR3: ASSSDRDWEKLF
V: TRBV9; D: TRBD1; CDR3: ASSVSWDRGGMTSPRPDTQY
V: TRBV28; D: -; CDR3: ASSLRWGRTDTQY
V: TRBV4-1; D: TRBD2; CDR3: ASSQSNLLSGGGGPNEQF
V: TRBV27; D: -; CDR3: ASIKRFTNSNYGYT
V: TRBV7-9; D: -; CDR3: ASESTANEKLF
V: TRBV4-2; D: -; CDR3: ASSPHGQNYEQY
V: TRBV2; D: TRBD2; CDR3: ASTLAGGFNEQF
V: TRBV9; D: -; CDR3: ASDRYGELF
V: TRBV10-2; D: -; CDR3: ASSPRHSNQPQH
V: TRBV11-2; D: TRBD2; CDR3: ASSPGRGGPLEQF
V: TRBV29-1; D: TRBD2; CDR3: SVEDSLAGVGEQY
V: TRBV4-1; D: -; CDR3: ASSQRRGPNNEQF
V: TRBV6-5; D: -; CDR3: ASGPPSTDTQY
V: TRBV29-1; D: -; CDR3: SVGLMGTTADYEQY
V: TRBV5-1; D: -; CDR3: ASSLGWTRRQSPLH
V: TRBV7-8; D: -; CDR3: ASSLIEVDPKNIQY
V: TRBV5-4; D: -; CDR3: ASSFDASSYEQY
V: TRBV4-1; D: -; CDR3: ASSQEQGTNYGYT
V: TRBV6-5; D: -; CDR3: ASSFSGANEQF
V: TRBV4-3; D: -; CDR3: ASSQDSGRNEKLF
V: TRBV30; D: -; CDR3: AWSVSPGPPYEQY
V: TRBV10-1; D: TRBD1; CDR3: ASSLDRGPGNTIY
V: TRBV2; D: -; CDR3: ASLGNNYGYT
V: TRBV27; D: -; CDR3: ASSNLEGVARTYEQY
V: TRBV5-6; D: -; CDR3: ASSLARSYEQY
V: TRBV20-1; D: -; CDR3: SAPVGTEAF
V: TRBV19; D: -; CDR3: ASSIGGRYNEQF
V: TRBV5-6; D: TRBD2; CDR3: ASSLAPAGGRYEQY
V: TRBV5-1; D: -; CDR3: PPHSSEKLF
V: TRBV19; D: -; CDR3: ASSVYGASYEQY
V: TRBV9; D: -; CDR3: ASSPIGRSNTGELF
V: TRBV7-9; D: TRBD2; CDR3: ASSPGLVEDTQY
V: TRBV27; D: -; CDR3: ASSGPGATVYNEQF
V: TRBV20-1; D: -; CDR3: SAREDGKGF
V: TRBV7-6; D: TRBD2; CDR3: TSSLRLAPGELF
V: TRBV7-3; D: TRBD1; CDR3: ASSVGGLSTDTQY
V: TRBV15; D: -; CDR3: ATSRVVGGQNGYT
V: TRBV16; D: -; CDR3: ASSQGDFSYEQY
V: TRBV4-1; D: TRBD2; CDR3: ASSQVSGGKETQY
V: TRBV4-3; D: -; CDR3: ASSQVKGTYYEQY
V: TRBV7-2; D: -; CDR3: ASSLRLRVNTEAF
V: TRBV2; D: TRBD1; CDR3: ASTYTGAEGAVGTEAF
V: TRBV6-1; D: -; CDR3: ASSEGYNEQF
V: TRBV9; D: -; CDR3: ASSPGTFPLYNEQF